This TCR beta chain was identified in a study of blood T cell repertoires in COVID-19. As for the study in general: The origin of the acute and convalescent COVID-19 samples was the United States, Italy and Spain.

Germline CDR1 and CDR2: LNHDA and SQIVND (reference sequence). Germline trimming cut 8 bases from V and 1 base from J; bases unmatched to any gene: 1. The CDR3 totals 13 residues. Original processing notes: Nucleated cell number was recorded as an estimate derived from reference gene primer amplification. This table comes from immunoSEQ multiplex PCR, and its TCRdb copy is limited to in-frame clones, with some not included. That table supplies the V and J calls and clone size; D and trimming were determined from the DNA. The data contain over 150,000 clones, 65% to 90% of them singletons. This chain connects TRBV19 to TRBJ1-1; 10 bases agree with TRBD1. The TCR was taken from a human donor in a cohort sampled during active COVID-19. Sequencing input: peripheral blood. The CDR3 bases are TGTGCCAGTGGGGACAGGGGGAACACTGAAGCTTTCTTT. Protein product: CASGDRGNTEAFF.